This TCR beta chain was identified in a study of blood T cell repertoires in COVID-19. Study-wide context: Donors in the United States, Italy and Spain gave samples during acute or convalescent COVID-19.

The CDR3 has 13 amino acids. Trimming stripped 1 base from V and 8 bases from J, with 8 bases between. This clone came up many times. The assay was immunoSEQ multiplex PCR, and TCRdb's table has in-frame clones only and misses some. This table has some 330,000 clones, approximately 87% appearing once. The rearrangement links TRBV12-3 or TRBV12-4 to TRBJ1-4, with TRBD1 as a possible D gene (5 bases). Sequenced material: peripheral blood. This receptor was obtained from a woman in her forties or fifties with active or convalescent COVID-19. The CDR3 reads CASSLGGVEKLFF. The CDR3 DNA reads TGTGCCAGCAGTTTAGGGGGGGTAGAAAAACTGTTTTTT.